This T cell receptor beta chain was sequenced in a study of cytomegalovirus exposure and HLA in healthy donors. Study details: A preliminary data release comprised around 85 million unique TCRs obtained from HLA-typed donors.

CDR3 length equals 17 residues. The V gene's germline CDR1 is SGHAT and CDR2 FQNNGV. V trimming: 6 bases; J trimming: 8 bases; junction bases outside the gene matches: 19. Whole-study results and caveats: Most of the TCR beta V segments (in an earlier analysis) were productive either about 87% or about 30% of the time. The classifier was said to identify cytomegalovirus status with high specificity and sensitivity.

The primer mix had 60 Vbeta and 13 Jbeta primers. Some clones are missing from TCRdb's copy, which holds only in-frame ones; the method was immunoSEQ multiplex PCR. The sample has about 140,000 clones; about four fifths are singletons. With respect to this clone: Antigen: not known.

Input material: PBMCs. The TCR sequence derives from a male donor in good health and CMV-seronegative. V and J are TRBV11-2 and TRBJ1-1; the match to TRBD1 covers 9 bases. Here the CDR3 reads CASRFPGQGRVSSEAFF. DNA for the CDR3: TGTGCCAGCAGGTTTCCGGGACAGGGAAGGGTTAGTTCAGAAGCTTTCTTT.